This section outlines one T cell receptor (beta chain) sequence together with its context. The same CDR3 can be traced to other DNA sequences in this sample. Naive CD8 cells lacked CD45RO, underwent positive selection for CCR7 and left out terminally differentiated effector memory CD45RA+ cells. The table came from immunoSEQ multiplex PCR; TCRdb's copy has only in-frame clones and leaves some out. The table lists about 1.9 million clones, 93% of them singletons, with more than 1.5% in the top ten. The sample originates from a study of shared clonotypes between healthy human individuals. In germline, CDR1 is MNHNY, CDR2 SVGAGI (reference sequence). The V and J ends lost 0 bases and 4 bases, in that order; junction bases with no gene match: 5. This CDR3 is 15 amino acids long.

Sequencing was performed on naive CD8+ T cells from PBMCs. The sequence came from a man aged 18 to 35 in good health. Some clones in this sample may be carry-over from other donors' samples. This chain links TRBV6-6 with TRBJ2-7, with TRBD2 matching 8 bases. The CDR3 DNA reads as TGTGCCAGCAGTTACTCCCCTAGCGGGTCATACGAGCAGTACTTC. Residues: CASSYSPSGSYEQYF.